The T cell receptor beta chain under discussion was sequenced for a study of shared clonotypes between healthy human individuals (dated by TCRdb to the early 2020s). Looking at the study overall: A couple of women and a few men aged 18 to 49 years were included in the cohort. Each donor's leukapheresis produced roughly between roughly 0.85 and 10 billion PBMCs. To increase sequencing depth and limit assay-specific biases, different laboratories used diverse techniques to prepare libraries and sequence TCR repertoires. For each donor, three plates each were used for CD4 naive and CD4 memory, two plates were used for CD8 naive, and one plate was used for CD8 memory. Blood TCR repertoires of about 5 healthy adults were deeply sequenced to estimate repertoire size and the extent of clonotype sharing between individuals.

The donors were healthy, HIV-negative adults who had no recently reported acute infections or vaccinations. Only Caucasian adults living in Nashville, Tennessee, USA were represented among the donors. CD4+ T cells were enriched by magnetic negative selection, after which naive cells were positively selected on CD45RA and the negative fraction was taken as the memory subset. After blood collection by leukapheresis, PBMCs were isolated using Ficoll-Histopaque density gradient centrifugation and then cryopreserved in the vapor phase of liquid nitrogen. Analytical flow cytometry was used to check the purity and quantity of each magnetically sorted T cell population. Genomic DNA was isolated from every sorted fraction and measured by UV absorbance on a Nanodrop 2000c. Using the deep immunoSEQ assay, multiplex PCR amplified TCR CDR3 regions from genomic DNA. Extracted genomic DNA from each cell subset was distributed evenly across all wells of several immunoSEQ 96-well plates, and each plate was treated as a replicate. For sorted subsets, each replicate PCR was loaded with about 0.2 ug genomic DNA, equivalent to about 30,000 T cell genomes. Purified libraries were measured with a Qubit 3.0 fluorometer, size-checked on a Bioanalyzer 2100, and measured again with the KAPA Library Quantification kit. Each immunoSEQ 96-well plate was sequenced on its own single-read 150-cycle Illumina NextSeq 550 flow cell. The authors' pipeline ran thus. The immunoSEQ output contained only junctional sequences without quality scores, so filtering could not match that applied to full-length reads. Sequences were annotated with PyIR, a Python wrapper for IgBLAST v1.9, using IMGT germline references to assign V/J genes and CDR3. Reads with weak V/J assignments (E-value above 1e-6), missing CDR3, stop codons, out-of-frame junctions, or ambiguous translated residues were removed. V3J clonotypes were defined as sequences sharing an identical inferred V gene, J gene, and CDR3 amino acid sequence. To compute the percentage overlap between repertoires, the number of shared unique clonotypes was divided by the size of the smaller repertoire. RTK rarefaction, the Chao1 estimator, and Recon v2.1 estimates of unobserved clonotypes were used to assess repertoire richness. For all TCRbeta clonotypes obtained by the gDNA method from a handful of donors, generation probabilities were computed with OLGA. Imported from immuneACCESS, the table was reduced by TCRdb to in-frame sequences with V and J called. These copies leave out some clones; in studies compared against another copy, an unresolved V gene accounts for under half, and the cause of the remainder is not known. D and trimming come from the DNA, and the V and J calls and clone size come from that table. This sample holds a few million clones; around 90% were observed only once. The top ten constitute about 0.36% of the sample.

On this clone: What antigen it recognizes has not been identified. No clone much larger than this one lies a single base away; base qualities are absent.

What the study reported, not specific to this receptor: The genetic and exposure-history diversity represented was limited by the small number of donors. Based on pairwise subsampling, the degree of clonotype sharing among donors was expected to be affected by sequencing depth. Rarefaction of sorted-subset datasets indicated incomplete sequencing despite the large sequencing depth. About 5% of naive CD4, 3.5% of naive CD8, roughly 2.4% of memory CD4, and 0.4% of memory CD8 clonotypes were shared across a few donors. Sampling was limited to blood, and TCR repertoires in tissue likely differ from TCR repertoires in blood. Clonotypes shared by all four sorted-subset donors showed higher generation probabilities than non-shared clonotypes. Estimated clonotype richness was generally larger for naive than for memory subsets.

This receptor was identified in a man aged 18 to 29 in good health. Some clones in this sample may be carry-over from other donors' samples. Sequencing was performed on naive CD4+ T cells from PBMCs. Taken with the paper, the label for cell subset or site translates to: CD45RA+ positively selected.

This receptor carries the CDR3 CASSLGGSGSAYEQYF. The nucleotide sequence is TGCGCCAGCAGCTTGGGAGGTAGCGGGAGTGCCTACGAGCAGTACTTC. Recombination connected TRBV5-1 to TRBJ2-7; TRBD2 agrees with 9 junctional bases. Trimming leaves V shorter by 0 bases and J shorter by 2 bases, with the junction holding 6 bases beyond the gene matches. Its CDR3 holds 16 amino acids, cysteine through phenylalanine. The only DNA kept is the CDR3, 48 bases in frame from the first base. CDR1 is given as SGHRS and CDR2 as YFSETQ, both from the germline V gene.